This T cell receptor beta chain was retrieved from a study of T cell clusters in autoimmune cytopenias. TRB was amplified by touch-down multiplex PCR, primer pools A and B combined. TCRdb re-called the multiplex PCR reads and shows each CDR3 protein once, DNA omitted. The sample's table shows 5,600 or so distinct CDR3 sequences. Considering frequency, this clonotype is medium-sized. TRB amplification used 200 to 250 ng of peripheral blood genomic DNA. Separately, the same data were catalogued under a study of T cell repertoires in aging, cancer and after chemotherapy.

This clonotype originated in a human donor in good health. Material for sequencing was peripheral blood.

The CDR3 sequence is CASSPDGGLSRDTQYF. The J gene is TRBJ2-3, the V gene TRBV6-5; TCRdb designates TRBD2, a call that cannot be tested without DNA. Germline V gene lookup returns CDR1 MNHEY and CDR2 SVGAGI. The CDR3 is 16 residues long.